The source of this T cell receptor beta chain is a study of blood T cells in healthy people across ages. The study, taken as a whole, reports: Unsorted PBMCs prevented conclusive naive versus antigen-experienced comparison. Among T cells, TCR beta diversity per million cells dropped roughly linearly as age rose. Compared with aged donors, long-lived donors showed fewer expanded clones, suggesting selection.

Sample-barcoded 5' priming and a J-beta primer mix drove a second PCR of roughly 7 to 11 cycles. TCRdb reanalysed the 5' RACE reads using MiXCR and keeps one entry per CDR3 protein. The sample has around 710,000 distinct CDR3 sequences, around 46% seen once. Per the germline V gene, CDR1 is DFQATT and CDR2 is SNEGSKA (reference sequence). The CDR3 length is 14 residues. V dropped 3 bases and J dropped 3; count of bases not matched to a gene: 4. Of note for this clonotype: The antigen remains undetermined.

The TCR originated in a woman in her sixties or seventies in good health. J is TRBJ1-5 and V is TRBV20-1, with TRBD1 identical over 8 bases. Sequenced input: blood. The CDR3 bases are TGCAGTGCTAGGACGGACAGGGTCAATCAGCCCCAGCATTTT. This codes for CSARTDRVNQPQHF.